Given below is one T cell receptor (beta chain) in context. Antigen specificity is unknown. This sample stems from a study of shared clonotypes between healthy human individuals. Study-wide background: Those who served as donors were two women and three men between the ages of 18 and 49.

Into CD45RA+ naive and CD45RA-negative memory subsets, the CD4+ cells were split. Germline V gene data show CDR1 as SNHLY and CDR2 as FYNNEI. V was pared by 6 bases and J by 0 bases, with 8 bases between. This CDR3 region has 14 residues. Study results and limitations: Even with large depth, rarefaction showed that sorted-subset sequencing was incomplete.

Under the authors' procedure: With immunoSEQ giving junction-only sequences and no quality scores, filtering differed. Profiled with immunoSEQ multiplex PCR; TCRdb holds only in-frame clones, not every one. V, J and clone size are taken as reported in that table, and D and trimming were inferred from the DNA itself. The table includes more than 2,000,000 clones, approximately 93% detected once. This TCR was sampled from a man aged 18-30 years in good health. Some clones in this sample may be carry-over from other donors' samples. The chain joins TRBV2 to TRBJ1-4; no reliable D call. The sequenced sample was naive CD4+ T cells from PBMCs. As to subset: CD45RA+ positively selected. The CDR3 nucleotides are TGTGCCAGCAGGAGAGAAGCAACTAATGAAAAACTGTTTTTT. Translation: CASRREATNEKLFF.